One and the same sample provided the 4 T cell receptor beta chains below, sequenced in a study of regulatory T cells in long-lasting Graves disease. Building the TCR beta libraries relied on iRepertoire HTBI primers, and CDR3 regions underwent Arm-PCR. One entry per CDR3 protein results from TCRdb running MiXCR on the multiplex PCR reads. This table has about 610,000 distinct CDR3 sequences, roughly 16% appearing once. As for time point: newly diagnosed GD, antithyroid drugs for less than 3 months. PBMC-extracted RNA yielded the TCR library. Separately, the same data were catalogued under a study of T cells in Graves' hyperthyroidism and ophthalmopathy.

The input for sequencing was peripheral blood mononuclear cells (PBMCs), taken at new diagnosis, from a patient treated with antithyroid drugs. The receptors derive from a man aged 18 to 35 with Graves disease.

J is TRBJ2-7 and V is TRBV3-1; 8 bases line up with TRBD2. With V trimmed by 1 base and J by 5 bases, 10 bases remained unmatched. The CDR3 has 16 amino acids. CDR1 LGHDT and CDR2 YNNKEL come from the germline V gene (reference sequence). This CDR3 is CASSQGLTGGRDEQYF. Here the CDR3 DNA reads TGTGCCAGCAGCCAAGGCCTTACGGGGGGGCGAGACGAGCAGTACTTC.

This clonotype appeared many times. This chain connects TRBV27 to TRBJ2-7, with D unresolved. The CDR3 totals 15 residues. V lost 5 bases and J lost 4, with 18 bases in between. Per the germline V gene, CDR1 is MNHEY and CDR2 is SMNVEV (reference sequence). The DNA for the CDR3 is TGTGCCAGCAGTCCCCTAGGGCCGGATCGGTACGAGCAGTACTTC. Its protein product is CASSPLGPDRYEQYF.

This clonotype appeared many times. The chain uses TRBV12-5 and TRBJ2-1, with 9 nucleotides matching TRBD2. The CDR3 totals 13 residues. V was pared by 3 bases and J by 7 bases, with 1 base of the junction left unmatched. Germline values: CDR1 LGHNT, CDR2 FRNRAP. The CDR3 DNA sequence: TGTGCTAGTGGTTTTAGCGGGAGTAATGAGCAGTTCTTC. Translated, it gives CASGFSGSNEQFF. Full variable domain (missing parts from reference TRBV12-5 and TRBJ2-1): DARVTQTPRHKVTEMGQEVTMRCQPILGHNTVFWYRQTMMQGLELLAYFRNRAPLDDSGMPKDRFSAEMPDATLATLKIQPSEPRDSAVYFCASGFSGSNEQFFGPGTRLTVL.

This clonotype was seen many times. The V and J genes are TRBV12-3 or TRBV12-4 and TRBJ2-5; D possibly corresponds to TRBD1 (5 bases). The CDR3 has 13 amino acids. V was clipped by 6 bases and J by 4 bases, with 12 bases between them. The CDR3 protein is CASSPMGRETQYF. The CDR3 nucleotides read TGTGCCAGCAGCCCCATGGGGCGAGAGACCCAGTACTTC.